These 24 T cell receptor beta chains share one sample of origin, sequenced in a study of blood T cell repertoires in COVID-19. The table came from immunoSEQ multiplex PCR; TCRdb's copy has only in-frame clones and leaves some out. The sample has about 140,000 clones, under 90% seen once; the top ten hold approximately 8.2%. Sequencing used peripheral blood. These receptor sequences come from a human donor in a cohort sampled during active COVID-19.

This chain uses TRBV29-1 with TRBJ2-7; TRBD2 matches at 10 bases. V was clipped by 4 bases and J by 8 bases; unmatched bases: 5. Germline lookup yields CDR1 SQVTM and CDR2 ANQGSEA. The CDR3 is 12 amino acids. CDR3 DNA: TGCAGCGTTGTTCCTAGCGGGAGACAGCAGTACTTC. Protein product: CSVVPSGRQQYF.

V is TRBV28 and J is TRBJ2-2; TRBD1 matches at 8 bases. CDR3 length: 15 residues. The junction had 5 bases not matched to a gene; V was cut back by 4 bases and J by 4 bases. Looked up from germline, CDR1 is MDHEN and CDR2 is SYDVKM. CDR3 loop: CASSSGGSGTGELFF. CDR3 DNA: TGTGCCAGCAGTTCAGGGGGCAGTGGCACCGGGGAGCTGTTTTTT.

The V gene is TRBV21-1, the J gene TRBJ1-5. TRBV21-1 is labeled a pseudogene. The CDR3 is made up of 17 amino acids. The DNA for the CDR3 is TGTGCCAGCAGCAAATGCCCTCGAGGCGGTGATAATCAGCCCCAGCATTTT. This codes for CASSKCPRGGDNQPQHF.

The chain has TRBV5-4 and TRBJ2-7; 9 nucleotides match TRBD2. Per germline, CDR1 SGHNT and CDR2 YYREEE (reference sequence). V lost 3 bases to trimming and J lost 3 bases; unmatched junction nucleotides: 7. This CDR3 spans 15 amino acids. The CDR3 spells CASSSPGLASYEQYF. For the CDR3, the DNA is TGTGCCAGCAGCTCCCCGGGACTAGCCAGCTACGAGCAGTACTTC.

The rearrangement joins TRBV19 to TRBJ1-1, with 9 positions matching TRBD1. The CDR3 runs to 16 residues. Germline trimming cut 7 bases from V and 1 base from J; bases unmatched to any gene: 10. Germline V CDR1 and CDR2: LNHDA, SQIVND (reference sequence). The CDR3 nucleotides read TGTGCCAGTAATACCCCCATGGGACAGGGGAACACTGAAGCTTTCTTT. Translated: CASNTPMGQGNTEAFF.

This clone has just one count. The J gene is TRBJ2-3, the V gene TRBV6-5; 10 bases line up with TRBD2. This CDR3 contains 16 residues. The V segment lost 2 bases and the J segment 7 bases; nucleotides outside the gene matches: 9. In germline, CDR1 is MNHEY, CDR2 SVGAGI. The chain's CDR3 is CASSYAPSGSLNTQYF. The CDR3 DNA is TGTGCCAGCAGTTACGCGCCTAGCGGGAGTTTAAATACGCAGTATTTT.

As for this clone: The same CDR3 also results from other DNA sequences found in this sample. The CDR3 bases are TGTGCCAGCAGTTACTCGACTCCCTACGAGCAGTACTTC. This codes for CASSYSTPYEQYF. This chain links TRBV6-2 or TRBV6-3 with TRBJ2-7; D remains unclear. CDR1 MNHEY and CDR2 SVGEGT come from the germline V gene. V was pared by 0 bases and J by 2 bases, with 5 bases between. The CDR3 runs 13 residues.

This clone has only one observation. This may come from a read error, since a much larger clone is one base off. The V and J genes are TRBV7-2 and TRBJ1-5; 7 bases align to TRBD1. The CDR3 runs 13 residues. The V and J ends lost 7 bases and 4 bases, in that order; junction bases with no gene match: 4. Germline V gives CDR1 SGHTA, CDR2 FQGNSA. The CDR3 coding sequence is TGTGCCAGCAAGGGACAGAGGAATCAGCCCCAGCATTTT. Translating it yields CASKGQRNQPQHF. The whole variable domain, remainder taken from reference TRBV7-2 and TRBJ1-5, is GAGVSQSPSNKVTEKGKDVELRCDPISGHTALYWYRQSLGQGLEFLIYFQGNSAPDKSGLPSDRFSAERTGGSVSTLTIQRTQQEDSAVYLCASKGQRNQPQHFGDGTRLSIL.

This clone showed up many times. One end of the junction is discordant with germline, which a read error may explain. CDR3 loop: CASRLGAQNTGELFF. CDR3 in DNA: TGCGCCAGCAGGTTGGGAGCCCAGAACACCGGGGAGCTGTTTTTT. V is TRBV5-1 and J is TRBJ2-2; weak D call: TRBD2 (5 bases). Germline-derived CDR1 and CDR2 are SGHRS and YFSETQ. This CDR3 spans 15 amino acids.

The chain employs TRBV5-6 and TRBJ2-7; no definite D call. CDR1 is SGHDT, CDR2 YYEEEE, per germline. The V end lost 4 bases, the J end lost 0 bases, and 14 bases lay between the germline ends. The CDR3 is 15 amino acids. CDR3 in amino acids: CASSPRYPGSYEQYF. CDR3 DNA: TGTGCCAGCAGCCCCCGCTACCCTGGCTCCTACGAGCAGTACTTC.

This chain joins TRBV6-2 or TRBV6-3 and TRBJ2-7, with 10 bases aligning to TRBD1. With 6 bases clipped from V and 4 bases from J, the junction kept 18 bases outside the gene matches. Germline V gives CDR1 MNHEY, CDR2 SVGEGT. This CDR3 spans 18 amino acids. CDR3 DNA: TGTGCCAGCAGCCCGTGGGTCCGGGACAGGGGTAGGTTGTACGAGCAGTACTTC. Translated, it gives CASSPWVRDRGRLYEQYF.

This chain joins TRBV4-1 and TRBJ2-2; 12 positions match TRBD2. The CDR3 runs to 17 residues. Germline CDR1 is MGHRA and CDR2 is YSYEKL. J was trimmed by 7 bases and V by 4 bases; bases with no gene match: 10. The CDR3 bases are TGCGCCAGCAGCCCCAAACTAGCGGGAGGTCCTGGCGGGGAGCTGTTTTTT. This encodes CASSPKLAGGPGGELFF.

The chain has TRBV2 and TRBJ2-5, with D possibly TRBD2 on 6 matching bases. V lost 2 bases and J lost 4, with 11 bases in between. The CDR3 is 14 amino acids. The V gene's germline CDR1 is SNHLY and CDR2 FYNNEI. The CDR3 reads CASSERELRETQYF. CDR3 in DNA: TGTGCCAGCAGTGAACGGGAGTTGCGAGAGACCCAGTACTTC.

This clone has more than one count but fewer than ten. This sequence joins TRBV13 and TRBJ2-2, with 8 positions matching TRBD1. Germline trimming cut 5 bases from V and 4 bases from J; bases unmatched to any gene: 3. The CDR3 is 14 residues long. Germline V lookup: CDR1 PRHDT, CDR2 FYEKMQ (reference sequence). CDR3 protein: CASSRGQGTGELFF. In DNA form, the CDR3 reads TGTGCCAGCAGCCGCGGACAGGGCACCGGGGAGCTGTTTTTT.

V is TRBV27 and J is TRBJ1-1, with 8 nucleotides matching TRBD1. The CDR3 loop spans 17 amino acids. Germline-derived CDR1 and CDR2 are MNHEY and SMNVEV (reference sequence). The J segment lost 0 bases and the V segment lost 5 bases, leaving 11 bases of the junction unmatched. DNA of the CDR3: TGTGCCAGCAGTACCTCAGACAGGGGCGCTATGAACACTGAAGCTTTCTTT. Amino acid sequence: CASSTSDRGAMNTEAFF.

This chain links TRBV19 with TRBJ1-3; TRBD1 matches 7 bases. Trimming took 5 bases from V and 0 from J; bases not matched to a gene: 4. CDR1 is LNHDA, CDR2 SQIVND, per germline (reference sequence). CDR3 size: 15 residues. The CDR3 region has the DNA TGTGCCAGTAGTTTTGGGACAGACTCTGGAAACACCATATATTTT. It translates to CASSFGTDSGNTIYF. The full variable domain, its missing parts supplied by reference TRBV19 and TRBJ1-3, is DGGITQSPKYLFRKEGQNVTLSCEQNLNHDAMYWYRQDPGQGLRLIYYSQIVNDFQKGDIAEGYSVSREKKESFPLTVTSAQKNPTAFYLCASSFGTDSGNTIYFGEGSWLTVV.

CDR3 protein: CASSPGGRYYYEQYF. The CDR3 DNA follows: TGTGCCAGCAGTCCCGGGGGGCGCTACTACTACGAGCAGTACTTC. This chain links TRBV6-5 with TRBJ2-7; D perhaps matches TRBD2 (7 bases). Germline V lookup: CDR1 MNHEY, CDR2 SVGAGI. This CDR3 spans 15 amino acids. The V and J ends lost 5 bases and 3 bases respectively, with 17 bases between them.

V usage is TRBV27 and J usage is TRBJ1-2; D perhaps matches TRBD1 (6 bases). This CDR3 has 15 residues. V was pared by 5 bases and J by 4 bases, with 17 bases between. Germline CDR1 and CDR2: MNHEY and SMNVEV (reference sequence). Here the CDR3 DNA reads TGTGCCAGCAGTCTCTCGAGAGGGGGGGCCTATGGCTACACCTTC. Translated: CASSLSRGGAYGYTF.

The chain has TRBV5-6 and TRBJ2-7, with TRBD2 matching 8 bases. V lost 0 bases and J lost 5; bases outside the gene matches: 7. Germline loops: CDR1 SGHDT, CDR2 YYEEEE. The CDR3 has 15 residues. The CDR3 loop is CASSLVGGARNEQYF. As DNA, the CDR3 is TGTGCCAGCAGCTTGGTCGGGGGGGCAAGGAACGAGCAGTACTTC.

The rearrangement uses TRBV13 and TRBJ2-3; D not certain. Trimming shortened V by 3 bases and J by 7 bases, and 8 bases separated the two germline ends. The CDR3 runs to 12 residues. The germline gives CDR1 PRHDT, CDR2 FYEKMQ (reference sequence). The DNA for the CDR3 is TGTGCCAGCAGCTTCCCCAGGAATACGCAGTATTTT. It is translated as CASSFPRNTQYF.

The chain uses TRBV28 and TRBJ2-7, with 10 bases lining up with TRBD2. CDR1 and CDR2 (germline): MDHEN, SYDVKM. This CDR3 is built from 16 residues. V trimming: 4 bases; J trimming: 5 bases; junction bases outside the gene matches: 11. The CDR3 nucleotides are TGTGCCAGCAGTTCCCCAGGAGCGGGAGGGCCTAACGAGCAGTACTTC. This gives the protein CASSSPGAGGPNEQYF.

The chain has TRBV6-5 and TRBJ2-7; 7 positions match TRBD1. After removal of 2 bases from V and 2 bases from J, the junction contained 3 bases not matched to a gene. Germline V gives CDR1 MNHEY, CDR2 SVGAGI. The CDR3 spans 14 residues. CDR3 nucleotides: TGTGCCAGCAGTTACAGGGGGCGAACCTACGAGCAGTACTTC. Protein sequence: CASSYRGRTYEQYF.

The chain has TRBV11-3 and TRBJ1-2, with D perhaps matching TRBD1 (5 bases). V gave up 0 bases and J gave up 9 bases, with 11 bases separating them. The CDR3 loop spans 13 amino acids. Germline V lookup: CDR1 SGHNT, CDR2 YENEEA. CDR3 in amino acids: CASSLDWGGCYTF. The CDR3 DNA reads as TGTGCCAGCAGCTTAGACTGGGGGGGGTGCTACACCTTC. Drawing the rest from reference TRBV11-3 and TRBJ1-2, the complete variable domain is EAGVVQSPRYKIIEKKQPVAFWCNPISGHNTLYWYLQNLGQGPELLIRYENEEAVDDSQLPKDRFSAERLKGVDSTLKIQPAELGDSAVYLCASSLDWGGCYTFGSGTRLTVV.

This chain connects TRBV2 to TRBJ1-2; possible D gene TRBD1, 6 bases. V was shortened by 3 bases and J by 6 bases, with 11 bases between the two germline ends. From germline, CDR1 is SNHLY and CDR2 FYNNEI. CDR3 length equals 13 residues. CDR3 bases: TGTGCCAGCAGTGATTTATCAGGGGATGGCTACACCTTC. It encodes CASSDLSGDGYTF.